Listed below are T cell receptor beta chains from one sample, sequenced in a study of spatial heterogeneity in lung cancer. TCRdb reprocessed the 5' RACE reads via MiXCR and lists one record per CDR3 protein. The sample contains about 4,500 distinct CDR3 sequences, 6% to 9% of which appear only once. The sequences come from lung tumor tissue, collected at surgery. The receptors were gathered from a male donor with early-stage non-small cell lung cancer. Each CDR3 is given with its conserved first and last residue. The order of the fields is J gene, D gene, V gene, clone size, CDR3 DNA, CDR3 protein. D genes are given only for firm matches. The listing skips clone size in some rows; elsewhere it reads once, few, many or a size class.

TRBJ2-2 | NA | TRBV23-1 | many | TGCGCCAGCAGTCCCTGTACTGATACGAACACCGGGGAGCTGTTTTTT | CASSPCTDTNTGELFF
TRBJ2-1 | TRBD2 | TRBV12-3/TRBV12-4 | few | TGTGCCAGCAGTAGCGGGACTAGCGGGGATTCCTACAATGAGCAGTTCTTC | CASSSGTSGDSYNEQFF
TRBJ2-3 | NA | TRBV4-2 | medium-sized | TGTGCCAGCAGCCAAGATAGAGGGGGGGCCGGAGCAGATACGCAGTATTTT | CASSQDRGGAGADTQYF
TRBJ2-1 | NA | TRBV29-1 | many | TGCAGCACCCGGGTGGTTTCCTACAATGAGCAGTTCTTC | CSTRVVSYNEQFF
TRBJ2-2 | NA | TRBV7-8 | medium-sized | TGTGCCAGCAGCCCAGTCAGGGGGGCGAACACCGGGGAGCTGTTTTTT | CASSPVRGANTGELFF
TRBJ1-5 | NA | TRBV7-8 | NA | TGTGCCAGCAGCTTATGGGGGGAAGCAAACCAGCCCCAGCATTTT | CASSLWGEANQPQHF
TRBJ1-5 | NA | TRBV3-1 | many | TGTGCCAGCAGCCAAGATCCCGCGATGGGACAGCCCCAGCATTTT | CASSQDPAMGQPQHF
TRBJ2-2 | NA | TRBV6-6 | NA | TGTGCCAGCAGTCTTTCCCCCCCCGCGATCGGGGAGCTGTTTTTT | CASSLSPPAIGELFF
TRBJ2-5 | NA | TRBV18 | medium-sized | TGTGCCAGCTCCCTTGGCGCGAGTGGGACCCAGTACTTC | CASSLGASGTQYF
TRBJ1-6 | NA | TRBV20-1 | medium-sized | TGCAGTGCTAGTCCTACAGAAAATGTTTATAATTCACCCCTCCACTTT | CSASPTENVYNSPLHF
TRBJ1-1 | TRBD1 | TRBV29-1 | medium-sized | TGCAGCGTTGCTGGAACAGGGGCCACTGAAGCTTTCTTT | CSVAGTGATEAFF
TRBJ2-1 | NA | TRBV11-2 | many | TGTGCCAGCAGCTTGGAACCGGGCTCGAATGAGCAGTTCTTC | CASSLEPGSNEQFF
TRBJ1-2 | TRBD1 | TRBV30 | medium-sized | TGTGCCTGGCGTGTTCCCGGGACAGGGGGATTTGGCTACACCTTC | CAWRVPGTGGFGYTF
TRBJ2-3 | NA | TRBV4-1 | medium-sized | TGCGCCAGCAGCCAGGGGGACGGAGATACGCAGTATTTT | CASSQGDGDTQYF
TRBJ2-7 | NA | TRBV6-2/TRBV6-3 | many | TGTGCCAGCAGCGATTACAGGACCGAGCAGTACTTC | CASSDYRTEQYF
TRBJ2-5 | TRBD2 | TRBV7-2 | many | TGTGCCAGCAGCTCATCCCCCGGGGGGTTGGAGACCCAGTACTTC | CASSSSPGGLETQYF